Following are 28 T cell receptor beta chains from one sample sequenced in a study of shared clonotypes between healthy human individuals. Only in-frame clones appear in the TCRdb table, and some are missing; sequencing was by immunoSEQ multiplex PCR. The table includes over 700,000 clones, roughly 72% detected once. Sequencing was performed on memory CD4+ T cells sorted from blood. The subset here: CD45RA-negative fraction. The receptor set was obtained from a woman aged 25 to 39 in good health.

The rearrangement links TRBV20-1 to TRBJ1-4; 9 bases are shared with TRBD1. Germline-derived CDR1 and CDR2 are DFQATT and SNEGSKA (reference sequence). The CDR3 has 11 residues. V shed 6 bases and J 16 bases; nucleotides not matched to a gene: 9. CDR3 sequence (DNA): TGCAGTGCAACACTTGGGACAGGGAGGTTTTTT. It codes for CSATLGTGRFF.

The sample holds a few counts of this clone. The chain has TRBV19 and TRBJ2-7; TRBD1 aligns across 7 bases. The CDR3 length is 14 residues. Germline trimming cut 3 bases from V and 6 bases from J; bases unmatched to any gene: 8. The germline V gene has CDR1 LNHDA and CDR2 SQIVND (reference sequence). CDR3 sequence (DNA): TGTGCCAGTAGTATCGGGACAGAGGTAAGCGAGCAGTACTTC. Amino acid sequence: CASSIGTEVSEQYF.

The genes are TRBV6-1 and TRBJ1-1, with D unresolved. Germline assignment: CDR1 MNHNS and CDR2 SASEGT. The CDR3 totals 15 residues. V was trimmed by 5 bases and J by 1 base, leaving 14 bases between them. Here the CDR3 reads CASSKGGLGNTEAFF. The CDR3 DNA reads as TGTGCCAGCAGTAAGGGCGGACTCGGGAACACTGAAGCTTTCTTT.

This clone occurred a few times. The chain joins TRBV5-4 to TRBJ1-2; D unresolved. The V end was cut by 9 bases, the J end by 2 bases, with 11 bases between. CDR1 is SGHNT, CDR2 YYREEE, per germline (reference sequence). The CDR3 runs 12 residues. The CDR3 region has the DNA TGTGCCACCGTAGCTGGGAACTATGGCTACACCTTC. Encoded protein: CATVAGNYGYTF.

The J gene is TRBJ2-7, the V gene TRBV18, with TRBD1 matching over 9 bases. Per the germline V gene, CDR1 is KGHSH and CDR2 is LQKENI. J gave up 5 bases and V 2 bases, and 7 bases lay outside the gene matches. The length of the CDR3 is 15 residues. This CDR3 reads CASSPIETGGHEQYF. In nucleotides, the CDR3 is TGTGCCAGCTCACCAATTGAGACAGGGGGACACGAGCAGTACTTC.

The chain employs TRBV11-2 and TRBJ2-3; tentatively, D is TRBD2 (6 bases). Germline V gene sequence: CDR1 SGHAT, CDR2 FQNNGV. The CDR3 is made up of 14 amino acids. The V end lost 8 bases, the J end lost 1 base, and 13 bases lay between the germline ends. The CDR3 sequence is CASAREPRTDTQYF. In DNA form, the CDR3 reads TGTGCCAGCGCCCGGGAGCCCCGCACAGATACGCAGTATTTT. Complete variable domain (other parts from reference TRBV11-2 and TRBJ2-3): EAGVAQSPRYKIIEKRQSVAFWCNPISGHATLYWYQQILGQGPKLLIQFQNNGVVDDSQLPKDRFSAERLKGVDSTLKIQPAKLEDSAVYLCASAREPRTDTQYFGPGTRLTVL.

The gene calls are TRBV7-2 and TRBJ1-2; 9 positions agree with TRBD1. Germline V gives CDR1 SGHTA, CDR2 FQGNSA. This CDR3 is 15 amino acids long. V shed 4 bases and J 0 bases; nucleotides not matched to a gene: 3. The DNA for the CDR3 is TGTGCCAGCAGCTCCCGGGACAGGGCTAACTATGGCTACACCTTC. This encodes CASSSRDRANYGYTF. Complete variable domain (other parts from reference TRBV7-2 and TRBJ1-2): GAGVSQSPSNKVTEKGKDVELRCDPISGHTALYWYRQSLGQGLEFLIYFQGNSAPDKSGLPSDRFSAERTGGSVSTLTIQRTQQEDSAVYLCASSSRDRANYGYTFGSGTRLTVV.

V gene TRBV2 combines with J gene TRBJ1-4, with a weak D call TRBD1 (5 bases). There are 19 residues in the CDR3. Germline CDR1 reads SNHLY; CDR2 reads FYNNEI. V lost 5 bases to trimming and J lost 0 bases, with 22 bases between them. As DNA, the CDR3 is TGTGCCAGCAGTACAGATAGACAGTCGTTTTCTGCAACTAATGAAAAACTGTTTTTT. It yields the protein CASSTDRQSFSATNEKLFF.

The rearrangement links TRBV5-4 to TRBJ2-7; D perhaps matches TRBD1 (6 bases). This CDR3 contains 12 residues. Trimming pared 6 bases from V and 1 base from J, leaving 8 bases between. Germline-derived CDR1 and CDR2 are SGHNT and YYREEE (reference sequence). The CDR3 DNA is TGTGCCAGCAACGGGACATCCTACGAGCAGTACTTC. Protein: CASNGTSYEQYF.

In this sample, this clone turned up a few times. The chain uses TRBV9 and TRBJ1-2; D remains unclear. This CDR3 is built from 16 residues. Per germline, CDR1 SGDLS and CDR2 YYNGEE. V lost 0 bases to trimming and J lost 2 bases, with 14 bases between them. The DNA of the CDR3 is TGTGCCAGCAGCGTAGTGGGTACAGACTTGAACTATGGCTACACCTTC. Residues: CASSVVGTDLNYGYTF. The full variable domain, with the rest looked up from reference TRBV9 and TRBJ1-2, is DSGVTQTPKHLITATGQRVTLRCSPRSGDLSVYWYQQSLDQGLQFLIQYYNGEERAKGNILERFSAQQFPDLHSELNLSSLELGDSALYFCASSVVGTDLNYGYTFGSGTRLTVV.

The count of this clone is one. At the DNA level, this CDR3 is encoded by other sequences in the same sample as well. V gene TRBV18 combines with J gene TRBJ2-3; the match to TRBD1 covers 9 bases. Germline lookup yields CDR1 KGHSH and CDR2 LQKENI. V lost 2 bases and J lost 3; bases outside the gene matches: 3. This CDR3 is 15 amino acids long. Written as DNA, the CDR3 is TGTGCCAGCTCACCAGGGACAGGGCGGACAGATACGCAGTATTTT. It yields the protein CASSPGTGRTDTQYF.

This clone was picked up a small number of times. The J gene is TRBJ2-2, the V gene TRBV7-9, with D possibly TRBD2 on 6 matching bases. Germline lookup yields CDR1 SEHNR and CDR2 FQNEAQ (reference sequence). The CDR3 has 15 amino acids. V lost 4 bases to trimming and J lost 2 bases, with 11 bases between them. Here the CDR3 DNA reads TGTGCCAGCAGCTCGGGACTGGAAAACACCGGGGAGCTGTTTTTT. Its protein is CASSSGLENTGELFF.

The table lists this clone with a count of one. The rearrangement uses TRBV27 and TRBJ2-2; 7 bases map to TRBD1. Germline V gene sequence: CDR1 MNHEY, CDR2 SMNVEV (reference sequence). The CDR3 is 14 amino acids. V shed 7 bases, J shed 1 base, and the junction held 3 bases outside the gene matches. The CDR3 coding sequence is TGTGCCAGCAAAGGGGGCGGGAACACCGGGGAGCTGTTTTTT. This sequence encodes CASKGGGNTGELFF.

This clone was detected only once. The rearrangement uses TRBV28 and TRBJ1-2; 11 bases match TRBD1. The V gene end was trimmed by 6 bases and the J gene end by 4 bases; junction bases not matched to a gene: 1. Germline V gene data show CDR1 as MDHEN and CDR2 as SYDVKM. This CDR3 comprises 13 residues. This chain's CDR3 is CASRDRGLYGYTF. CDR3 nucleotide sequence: TGTGCCAGCAGGGACAGGGGGCTCTATGGCTACACCTTC.

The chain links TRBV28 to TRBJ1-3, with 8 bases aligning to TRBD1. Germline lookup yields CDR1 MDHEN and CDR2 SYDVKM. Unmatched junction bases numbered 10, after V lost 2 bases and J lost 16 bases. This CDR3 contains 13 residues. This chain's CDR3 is CASSLEDRVGHYF. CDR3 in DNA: TGTGCCAGCAGTTTAGAGGACAGGGTGGGCCACTATTTT.

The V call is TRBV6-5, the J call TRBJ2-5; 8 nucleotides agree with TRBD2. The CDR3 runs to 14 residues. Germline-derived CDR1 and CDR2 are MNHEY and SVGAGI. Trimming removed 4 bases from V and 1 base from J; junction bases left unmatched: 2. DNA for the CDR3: TGTGCCAGCAGTTCTAGCGGGTCCCAAGAGACCCAGTACTTC. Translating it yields CASSSSGSQETQYF.

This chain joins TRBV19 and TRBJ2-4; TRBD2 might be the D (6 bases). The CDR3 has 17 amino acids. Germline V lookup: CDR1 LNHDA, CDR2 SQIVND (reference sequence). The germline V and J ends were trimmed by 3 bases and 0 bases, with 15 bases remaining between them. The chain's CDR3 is CASSIGWRELAKNIQYF. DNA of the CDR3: TGTGCCAGTAGTATTGGTTGGCGGGAACTAGCCAAAAACATTCAGTACTTC.

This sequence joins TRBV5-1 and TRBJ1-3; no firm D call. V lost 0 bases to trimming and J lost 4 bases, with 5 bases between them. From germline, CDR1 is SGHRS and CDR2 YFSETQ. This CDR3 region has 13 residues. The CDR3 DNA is TGCGCCAGCAGCTTGGGACGGGGAAACACCATATATTTT. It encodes CASSLGRGNTIYF.

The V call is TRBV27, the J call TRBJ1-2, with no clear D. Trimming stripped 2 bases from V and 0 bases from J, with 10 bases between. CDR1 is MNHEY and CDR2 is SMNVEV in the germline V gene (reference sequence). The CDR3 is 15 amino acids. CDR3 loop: CASSLRGTTNYGYTF. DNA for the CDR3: TGTGCCAGCAGTTTACGAGGAACCACTAACTATGGCTACACCTTC.

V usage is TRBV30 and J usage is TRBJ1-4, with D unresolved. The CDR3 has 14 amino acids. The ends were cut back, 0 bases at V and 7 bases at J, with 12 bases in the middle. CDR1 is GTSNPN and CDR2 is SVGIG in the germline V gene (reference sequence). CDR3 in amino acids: CAWSVKDRGEKLFF. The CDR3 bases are TGTGCCTGGAGTGTAAAGGACCGAGGTGAAAAACTGTTTTTT. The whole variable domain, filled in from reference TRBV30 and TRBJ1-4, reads SQTIHQWPATLVQPVGSPLSLECTVEGTSNPNLYWYRQAAGRGLQLLFYSVGIGQISSEVPQNLSASRPQDRQFILSSKKLLLSDSGFYLCAWSVKDRGEKLFFGSGTQLSVL.

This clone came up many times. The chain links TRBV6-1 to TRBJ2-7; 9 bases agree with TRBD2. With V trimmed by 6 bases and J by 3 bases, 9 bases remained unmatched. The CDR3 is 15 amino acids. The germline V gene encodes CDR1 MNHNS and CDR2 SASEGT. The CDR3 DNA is TGTGCCAGCAGGGGGGCGGGAGGGGGCCACTACGAGCAGTACTTC. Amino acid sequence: CASRGAGGGHYEQYF.

CDR3 protein: CASGRGGRYETQHF. The CDR3 nucleotides are TGTGCCAGCGGGAGAGGGGGCCGGTACGAGACCCAGCATTTT. This chain links TRBV7-9 with TRBJ1-5, with 7 bases lining up with TRBD1. V lost 8 bases, J lost 11 bases, and 15 bases stayed unmatched. CDR3 length equals 14 residues. Germline CDR1 and CDR2: SEHNR and FQNEAQ (reference sequence).

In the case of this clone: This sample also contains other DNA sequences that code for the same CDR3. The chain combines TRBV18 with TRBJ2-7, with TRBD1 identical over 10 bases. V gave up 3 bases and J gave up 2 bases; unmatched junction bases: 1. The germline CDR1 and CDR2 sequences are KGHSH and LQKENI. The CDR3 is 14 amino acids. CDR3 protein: CASSPGQGTYEQYF. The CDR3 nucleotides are TGTGCCAGCTCACCGGGACAGGGGACCTACGAGCAGTACTTC. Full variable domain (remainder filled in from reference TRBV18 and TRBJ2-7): NAGVMQNPRHLVRRRGQEARLRCSPMKGHSHVYWYRQLPEEGLKFMVYLQKENIIDESGMPKERFSAEFPKEGPSILRIQQVVRGDSAAYFCASSPGQGTYEQYFGPGTRLTVT.

The CDR3 spells CASKGFRGYTF. CDR3 coding DNA: TGTGCCAGCAAAGGTTTTCGGGGCTACACCTTC. The chain joins TRBV2 to TRBJ1-2; no clear D gene. V dropped 7 bases and J dropped 8 bases, with 11 bases sitting between them. CDR3 length: 11 amino acids. Germline CDR1 reads SNHLY; CDR2 reads FYNNEI.

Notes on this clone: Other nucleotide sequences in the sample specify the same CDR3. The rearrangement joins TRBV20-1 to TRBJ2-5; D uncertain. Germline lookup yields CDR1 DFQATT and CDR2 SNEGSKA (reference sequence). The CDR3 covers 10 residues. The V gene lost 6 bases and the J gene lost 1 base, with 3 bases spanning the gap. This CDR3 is CSALQETQYF. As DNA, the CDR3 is TGCAGTGCCCTCCAAGAGACCCAGTACTTC.

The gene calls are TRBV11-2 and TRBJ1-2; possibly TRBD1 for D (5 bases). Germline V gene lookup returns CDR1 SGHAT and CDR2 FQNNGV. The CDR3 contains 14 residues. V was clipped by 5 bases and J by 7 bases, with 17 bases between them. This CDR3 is CASSPAGGAGGYTF. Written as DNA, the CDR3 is TGTGCCAGCAGCCCGGCTGGAGGGGCGGGTGGCTACACCTTC. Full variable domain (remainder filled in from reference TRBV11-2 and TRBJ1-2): EAGVAQSPRYKIIEKRQSVAFWCNPISGHATLYWYQQILGQGPKLLIQFQNNGVVDDSQLPKDRFSAERLKGVDSTLKIQPAKLEDSAVYLCASSPAGGAGGYTFGSGTRLTVV.

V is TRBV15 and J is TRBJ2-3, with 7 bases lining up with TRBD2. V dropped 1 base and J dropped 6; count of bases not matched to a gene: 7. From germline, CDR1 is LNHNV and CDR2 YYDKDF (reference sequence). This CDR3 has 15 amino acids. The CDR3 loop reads CATSRGGGSSDTQYF. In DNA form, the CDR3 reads TGTGCCACCAGCAGAGGGGGGGGGAGCTCCGATACGCAGTATTTT.

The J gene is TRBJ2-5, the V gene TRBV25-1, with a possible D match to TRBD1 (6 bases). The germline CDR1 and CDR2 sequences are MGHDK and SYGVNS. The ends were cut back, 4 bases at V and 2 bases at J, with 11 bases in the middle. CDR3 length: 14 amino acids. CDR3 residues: CASSGQAPQETQYF. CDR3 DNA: TGTGCCAGCAGTGGACAGGCCCCTCAAGAGACCCAGTACTTC.